The 32 T cell receptor beta chains listed next were all sequenced from one sample in a study of T cell responses to AZD1222 COVID-19 vaccine. Data came from immunoSEQ multiplex PCR; TCRdb stores just in-frame clones and leaves some out. This table has around 210,000 clones, approximately 94% appearing once. Here the sequenced sample was peripheral blood, taken 28 days after the second dose of the MenACWY control vaccine. These receptor sequences come from an adult who received the MenACWY meningococcal vaccine as a control.

The V call is TRBV6-5, the J call TRBJ2-2, with TRBD1 matching 8 bases. CDR3 length: 16 amino acids. CDR1 MNHEY and CDR2 SVGAGI come from the germline V gene. V gave up 0 bases and J gave up 4 bases; unmatched junction bases: 4. The CDR3 is CASSYSPDRVTGELFF. CDR3 bases: TGTGCCAGCAGTTACTCCCCGGACAGGGTCACCGGGGAGCTGTTTTTT.

The chain uses TRBV7-3 and TRBJ2-7; TRBD1 aligns across 8 bases. The CDR3 spans 15 residues. Germline CDR1 and CDR2: SGHTA and FQGTGA. V lost 5 bases to trimming and J lost 4 bases; unmatched junction nucleotides: 10. The CDR3 coding sequence is TGTGCCAGCAGCAGCTCAGGGGGCCCAAGTTACGAGCAGTACTTC. This sequence encodes CASSSSGGPSYEQYF.

This clone was detected once. The gene calls are TRBV14 and TRBJ2-5, with D unresolved. The CDR3 is 19 residues long. Trimming stripped 0 bases from V and 4 bases from J, with 24 bases between. The germline V gene has CDR1 SGHDN and CDR2 FVKESK. In nucleotides, the CDR3 is TGTGCCAGCAGCCAAGATCCGCCGGGTGGGTGGCTAGTAAGAGAGACCCAGTACTTC. Its protein is CASSQDPPGGWLVRETQYF. Full variable domain (remainder filled in from reference TRBV14 and TRBJ2-5): EAGVTQFPSHSVIEKGQTVTLRCDPISGHDNLYWYRRVMGKEIKFLLHFVKESKQDESGMPNNRFLAERTGGTYSTLKVQPAELEDSGVYFCASSQDPPGGWLVRETQYFGPGTRLLVL.

This clone was recorded once. V is TRBV27 and J is TRBJ2-7; no clear D gene. V was cut by 7 bases and J by 7 bases, with 14 bases left in between. The CDR3 has 12 amino acids. From germline, CDR1 is MNHEY and CDR2 SMNVEV (reference sequence). CDR3 loop: CASNFLGREQYF. Here the CDR3 DNA reads TGTGCCAGCAACTTCCTGGGAAGGGAGCAGTACTTC.

The chain recombines TRBV13 with TRBJ2-7; 10 bases match TRBD1. The germline CDR1 and CDR2 sequences are PRHDT and FYEKMQ (reference sequence). Losses at the gene ends were 6 bases for V and 6 bases for J; bases not matched to a gene: 8. The CDR3 totals 14 residues. CDR3 DNA sequence: TGTGCCAGCAGGAGACAGGGGGCAAACCCCGAGCAGTACTTC. It yields the protein CASRRQGANPEQYF.

The gene calls are TRBV6-5 and TRBJ2-7, with D tentatively TRBD1 (6 bases). V was pared by 5 bases and J by 0 bases, with 8 bases between. CDR1 is MNHEY, CDR2 SVGAGI, per germline. The CDR3 spans 13 residues. This chain's CDR3 is CASSRTASYEQYF. In nucleotides, the CDR3 is TGTGCCAGCAGTCGGACAGCCTCCTACGAGCAGTACTTC.

The rearrangement uses TRBV6-1 and TRBJ2-3; 14 bases are a match to TRBD2. V shed 4 bases and J 4 bases; nucleotides not matched to a gene: 4. This CDR3 is built from 16 residues. Germline CDR1 reads MNHNS; CDR2 reads SASEGT. The CDR3 spells CASSVETSGGADTQYF. CDR3 DNA sequence: TGTGCCAGCAGTGTGGAGACTAGCGGGGGGGCAGATACGCAGTATTTT.

This chain connects TRBV6-5 to TRBJ2-2; 7 bases map to TRBD2. Germline assignment: CDR1 MNHEY and CDR2 SVGAGI. The V gene end was trimmed by 0 bases and the J gene end by 2 bases; junction bases not matched to a gene: 3. This CDR3 spans 16 amino acids. CDR3: CASSYSLAENTGELFF. For the CDR3, the DNA is TGTGCCAGCAGTTACTCTCTAGCGGAAAACACCGGGGAGCTGTTTTTT.

J is TRBJ1-1 and V is TRBV28; D unclear. The V end lost 3 bases, the J end lost 8 bases, and 4 bases lay between the germline ends. The CDR3 covers 10 residues. Germline assignment: CDR1 MDHEN and CDR2 SYDVKM. CDR3 protein: CASSFREAFF. Written as DNA, the CDR3 is TGTGCCAGCAGTTTTCGGGAAGCTTTCTTT.

The sample holds one count of this clone. The rearrangement joins TRBV10-2 to TRBJ1-1; 10 positions agree with TRBD1. CDR1 WSHSY and CDR2 SAAADI come from the germline V gene. V shed 1 base, J shed 5 bases, and the junction held 4 bases outside the gene matches. The CDR3 is made up of 15 amino acids. CDR3 DNA sequence: TGCGCCAGCAGTGAGTGGGACAGGGGTCTAACTGAAGCTTTCTTT. Translating it yields CASSEWDRGLTEAFF.

The chain couples TRBV9 to TRBJ2-7; 10 nucleotides align to TRBD1. Per the germline V gene, CDR1 is SGDLS and CDR2 is YYNGEE. The CDR3 spans 14 residues. Trimming removed 0 bases from V and 4 bases from J; junction bases left unmatched: 1. The CDR3 protein is CASSVGDRGYEQYF. The DNA for the CDR3 is TGTGCCAGCAGCGTAGGGGACAGGGGATACGAGCAGTACTTC.

V usage is TRBV30 and J usage is TRBJ1-2, with D hard to call. The length of the CDR3 is 13 residues. Trimming pared 2 bases from V and 0 bases from J, leaving 7 bases between. Germline CDR1 is GTSNPN and CDR2 is SVGIG (reference sequence). Here the CDR3 DNA reads TGTGCCTGGAGTATAGGAGCTAACTATGGCTACACCTTC. This translates into CAWSIGANYGYTF. Full variable domain (missing parts from reference TRBV30 and TRBJ1-2): SQTIHQWPATLVQPVGSPLSLECTVEGTSNPNLYWYRQAAGRGLQLLFYSVGIGQISSEVPQNLSASRPQDRQFILSSKKLLLSDSGFYLCAWSIGANYGYTFGSGTRLTVV.

J is TRBJ2-4 and V is TRBV5-1; 10 bases map to TRBD1. CDR1 and CDR2 from the germline V gene are SGHRS and YFSETQ. This CDR3 has 16 residues. J gave up 8 bases and V 4 bases, and 12 bases lay outside the gene matches. CDR3 loop: CASSPIGQGGIDIQYF. CDR3 coding DNA: TGCGCCAGCAGCCCGATCGGACAGGGGGGGATAGACATTCAGTACTTC.

This clone has just one count. The gene calls are TRBV12-3 or TRBV12-4 and TRBJ1-5, with D uncertain. This CDR3 contains 13 residues. V was shortened by 7 bases and J by 4 bases, with 11 bases between the two germline ends. The CDR3 region has the DNA TGTGCCAGCACGGGCCTCAGGAATCAGCCCCAGCATTTT. It yields the protein CASTGLRNQPQHF.

This chain joins TRBV28 and TRBJ1-1; D not certain. This CDR3 contains 12 residues. Between the trimmed V and J ends, which lost 3 bases and 9 bases, there was a span of 11 bases. The V gene's germline CDR1 is MDHEN and CDR2 SYDVKM. The CDR3 DNA reads TGTGCCAGCAGTTTGTTGGCGAGGCAAGCTTTCTTT. It encodes CASSLLARQAFF.

The chain joins TRBV18 to TRBJ1-2; 7 bases line up with TRBD1. This CDR3 spans 15 amino acids. Germline values: CDR1 KGHSH, CDR2 LQKENI. Trimming at V came to 3 bases and at J to 2 bases, leaving 6 bases not matched to a gene. As DNA, the CDR3 is TGTGCCAGCTCACCTCGGACAGGAGTAAACTATGGCTACACCTTC. Protein: CASSPRTGVNYGYTF.

The gene calls are TRBV27 and TRBJ2-2; 7 bases map to TRBD2. Germline V gene lookup returns CDR1 MNHEY and CDR2 SMNVEV (reference sequence). V lost 6 bases to trimming and J lost 9 bases; unmatched junction nucleotides: 16. The CDR3 is made up of 16 amino acids. The CDR3 here is CASSSRGLQKSWELFF. Written as DNA, the CDR3 is TGTGCCAGCAGCTCACGGGGACTACAAAAATCCTGGGAGCTGTTTTTT.

The rearrangement joins TRBV5-6 to TRBJ1-2, with unresolved D. There are 16 residues in the CDR3. The V end lost 4 bases, the J end lost 8 bases, and 24 bases lay between the germline ends. Germline loops: CDR1 SGHDT, CDR2 YYEEEE. CDR3 in amino acids: CASSLPRTGFGQGYTF. The CDR3 nucleotides are TGTGCCAGCAGCCTCCCCCGGACCGGTTTCGGGCAGGGCTACACCTTC.

This clone has just one count. The rearrangement links TRBV11-2 to TRBJ2-5; D possibly corresponds to TRBD2 (6 bases). The germline V and J ends were trimmed by 1 base and 4 bases, with 7 bases remaining between them. Germline CDR1 reads SGHAT; CDR2 reads FQNNGV. CDR3 length equals 13 residues. The CDR3 region is CASSLVGGETQYF. CDR3 sequence (DNA): TGTGCCAGCAGCTTAGTGGGGGGAGAGACCCAGTACTTC.

This chain links TRBV19 with TRBJ1-1; TRBD1 matches 7 bases. Trimming took 9 bases from V and 11 from J; bases not matched to a gene: 9. The CDR3 is 11 amino acids. Looked up from germline, CDR1 is LNHDA and CDR2 is SQIVND (reference sequence). The CDR3 protein is CASIDQGEAFF. CDR3 coding DNA: TGTGCCAGCATCGACCAGGGGGAGGCTTTCTTT.

This chain joins TRBV9 and TRBJ1-6; 9 positions match TRBD1. The CDR3 runs to 14 residues. Germline V gene sequence: CDR1 SGDLS, CDR2 YYNGEE. V gave up 4 bases and J gave up 10 bases; unmatched junction bases: 6. CDR3 DNA sequence: TGTGCCAGCAGCCCCCGGACAGGGGAATCACCCCTCCACTTT. Amino acids: CASSPRTGESPLHF.

V usage is TRBV6-1 and J usage is TRBJ2-1; 11 bases fit TRBD1. The germline V gene encodes CDR1 MNHNS and CDR2 SASEGT. The CDR3 totals 13 residues. The V segment lost 1 base and the J segment 10 bases; nucleotides outside the gene matches: 0. The CDR3 reads CASSEGTGGEQFF. The CDR3 nucleotides read TGTGCCAGCAGTGAAGGGACAGGGGGCGAGCAGTTCTTC.

In DNA, the CDR3 is TGCGCCAGCACCTTCCCCGGGGAGGAGACCCAGTACTTC. It yields the protein CASTFPGEETQYF. V and J are TRBV5-1 and TRBJ2-5; the D gene is possibly TRBD2 (5 bases). The CDR3 is 13 amino acids. Per the germline V gene, CDR1 is SGHRS and CDR2 is YFSETQ. Trimming took 6 bases from V and 5 from J, leaving 14 bases between them.

This clone was found once. This chain connects TRBV2 to TRBJ2-7; a weak D match, TRBD2 (6 bases). Trimming took 7 bases from V and 7 from J, leaving 20 bases between them. Per the germline V gene, CDR1 is SNHLY and CDR2 is FYNNEI. CDR3 length equals 14 residues. The DNA for the CDR3 is TGTGCCAGCAAATTCGGGGGAGGCATCCGGGAGCAGTACTTC. This encodes CASKFGGGIREQYF.

The chain recombines TRBV27 with TRBJ2-7; maybe TRBD2 (5 bases). Germline loops: CDR1 MNHEY, CDR2 SMNVEV (reference sequence). The CDR3 loop spans 13 amino acids. V lost 2 bases, J lost 7 bases, and 12 bases lay in between. The CDR3, as DNA: TGTGCCAGCAGTTTAGGAGGACCGTGGGAGCAGTACTTC. It is translated as CASSLGGPWEQYF.

The rearrangement links TRBV9 to TRBJ2-7; tentatively, D is TRBD2 (5 bases). The CDR3 consists of 14 residues. Germline V gene data show CDR1 as SGDLS and CDR2 as YYNGEE. V was shortened by 3 bases and J by 0 bases, with 10 bases between the two germline ends. CDR3 coding DNA: TGTGCCAGCAGCGGAGGACTGATCTCCTACGAGCAGTACTTC. It is translated as CASSGGLISYEQYF.

The chain has TRBV25-1 and TRBJ2-1, with D possibly being TRBD1 (6 bases). The V gene's germline CDR1 is MGHDK and CDR2 SYGVNS. The CDR3 is 15 amino acids. The V gene lost 4 bases and the J gene lost 0 bases, with 10 bases spanning the gap. CDR3 coding DNA: TGTGCCAGCAGTGGACAGGATAGCTCCTACAATGAGCAGTTCTTC. Translation: CASSGQDSSYNEQFF.

The rearrangement uses TRBV9 and TRBJ2-3; the D is unclear. CDR1 is SGDLS, CDR2 YYNGEE, per germline. This CDR3 has 14 amino acids. The V end lost 0 bases, the J end lost 3 bases, and 8 bases lay between the germline ends. CDR3 region: CASSVGRRTDTQYF. The CDR3 region has the DNA TGTGCCAGCAGCGTAGGACGGAGAACAGATACGCAGTATTTT.

This chain joins TRBV12-3 or TRBV12-4 and TRBJ2-7, with TRBD1 matching 8 bases. This CDR3 is built from 12 residues. The J segment lost 11 bases and the V segment lost 4 bases, leaving 7 bases of the junction unmatched. CDR3 protein: CASSWDRLREYF. Written as DNA, the CDR3 is TGTGCCAGCAGTTGGGACAGGCTGAGGGAGTACTTC.

CDR3 DNA: TGTGCCAGCCTGGACAGGGGGGGAGAGACCCAGTACTTC. Translation gives CASLDRGGETQYF. The genes are TRBV6-5 and TRBJ2-5; 10 bases agree with TRBD1. The V gene's germline CDR1 is MNHEY and CDR2 SVGAGI. The CDR3 runs to 13 residues. Unmatched junction bases numbered 4, after V lost 8 bases and J lost 4 bases.

V is TRBV7-9 and J is TRBJ1-3; D not certain. This CDR3 has 14 amino acids. V lost 2 bases and J lost 4, with 9 bases in between. Germline CDR1 reads SEHNR; CDR2 reads FQNEAQ (reference sequence). Written as DNA, the CDR3 is TGTGCCAGCAGCTTAACGGCACGGGGAAACACCATATATTTT. It is translated as CASSLTARGNTIYF.

Regarding this clone: This same CDR3 is encoded by further DNA sequences in the sample. The J gene is TRBJ2-7, the V gene TRBV5-4; the D is unclear. Germline V gene sequence: CDR1 SGHNT, CDR2 YYREEE (reference sequence). Trimming pared 0 bases from V and 0 bases from J, leaving 7 bases between. The CDR3 is made up of 14 amino acids. This chain's CDR3 is CASSLGGSSYEQYF. The DNA for the CDR3 is TGTGCCAGCAGCTTGGGTGGGTCCTCCTACGAGCAGTACTTC. The whole variable domain, filled in from reference TRBV5-4 and TRBJ2-7, reads ETGVTQSPTHLIKTRGQQVTLRCSSQSGHNTVSWYQQALGQGPQFIFQYYREEENGRGNFPPRFSGLQFPNYSSELNVNALELDDSALYLCASSLGGSSYEQYFGPGTRLTVT.